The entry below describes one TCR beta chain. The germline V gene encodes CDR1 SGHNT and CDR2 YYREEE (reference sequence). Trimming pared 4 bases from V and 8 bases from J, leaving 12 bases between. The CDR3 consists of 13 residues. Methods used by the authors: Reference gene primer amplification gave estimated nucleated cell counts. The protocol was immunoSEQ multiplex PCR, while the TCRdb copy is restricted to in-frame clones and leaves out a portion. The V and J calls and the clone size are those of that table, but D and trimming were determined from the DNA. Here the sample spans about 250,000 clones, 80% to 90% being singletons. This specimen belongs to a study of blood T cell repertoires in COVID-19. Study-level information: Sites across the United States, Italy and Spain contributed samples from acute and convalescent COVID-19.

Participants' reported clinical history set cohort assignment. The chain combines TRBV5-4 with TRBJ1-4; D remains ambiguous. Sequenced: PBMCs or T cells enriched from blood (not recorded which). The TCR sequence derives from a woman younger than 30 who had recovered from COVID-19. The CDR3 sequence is CASSPSVSEKLFF. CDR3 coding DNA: TGTGCCAGCAGCCCCTCGGTTTCCGAAAAACTGTTTTTT.